The clone carrying this T cell receptor (beta chain) is termed medium-sized. Patients were all untreated before their thyroid surgery. TCRdb used MiXCR to call clones anew from the PCR reads. The repertoire has more than 20,000 clones, 20% to 30% of them found once; the top ten carry around 10%. This record belongs to a study of metastatic and nonmetastatic thyroid tumors. Germline lookup yields CDR1 SGHRS and CDR2 YFSETQ. This CDR3 comprises 15 residues. V was clipped by 0 bases and J by 4 bases; unmatched bases: 4. The clonotype was recovered from a male donor with papillary thyroid cancer or a benign thyroid nodule (not recorded which). Some clones in this sample may be carry-over from other donors' samples. V and J are TRBV5-1 and TRBJ2-7; 10 nucleotides line up with TRBD2. Specimen: tumor tissue. DNA of the CDR3: TGCGCCAGCAGCTTGGGGACTAGCGGTCGGTACGAGCAGTACTTC. Residues: CASSLGTSGRYEQYF.